Each of the 20 T cell receptor beta chains below was sequenced from the same sample in a study of spatial heterogeneity in lung cancer. Time point here: sample taken at primary tumor resection. In each case, whole RNA from tumor, nontumor lung or frozen PBMC was sequenced unsorted. TCRdb reprocessed the 5' RACE reads with MiXCR, giving one entry per CDR3 protein. The repertoire holds a few thousand distinct CDR3 sequences, with under 35% as singletons. The specimen was PBMCs, collected at surgery. The source is a male donor with early-stage non-small cell lung cancer.

In the case of this clonotype: A read error may be the cause here, since a much bigger clone is one base away. The chain uses TRBV29-1 and TRBJ2-1; a possible D gene is TRBD2 (6 bases). V was shortened by 1 base and J by 7 bases, with 20 bases between the two germline ends. The length of the CDR3 is 16 residues. Germline CDR1 and CDR2: SQVTM and ANQGSEA. The CDR3 DNA reads as TGCAGCGTTGAAGCGGGAGTGTTAGGAACATGGAATGAGCAGTTCTTC. It encodes CSVEAGVLGTWNEQFF.

This clonotype showed up many times. The chain combines TRBV2 with TRBJ1-1; no clear D gene. The CDR3 runs to 11 residues. Looked up from germline, CDR1 is SNHLY and CDR2 is FYNNEI. Trimming cost V 8 bases and J 6 bases, with 10 bases left between them. Here the CDR3 DNA reads TGTGCCAGCGGCGCGGGCTCTGAAGCTTTCTTT. As protein: CASGAGSEAFF.

This clonotype showed up many times. This rearrangement joins TRBV20-1 to TRBJ1-1; no definite D call. The CDR3 loop spans 11 amino acids. Germline V gene sequence: CDR1 DFQATT, CDR2 SNEGSKA (reference sequence). Trimming stripped 6 bases from V and 1 base from J, with 6 bases between. CDR3 in DNA: TGCAGTGCCCAGAGGAACACTGAAGCTTTCTTT. As protein: CSAQRNTEAFF.

The J gene is TRBJ2-7, the V gene TRBV28; 9 bases fit TRBD1. J lost 2 bases, V lost 3 bases, and 8 bases had no gene match. This CDR3 has 16 amino acids. Germline V gene lookup returns CDR1 MDHEN and CDR2 SYDVKM. CDR3 in amino acids: CASSFVRGTGPYEQYF. CDR3 sequence (DNA): TGTGCCAGCAGTTTCGTGCGGGGGACAGGGCCCTACGAGCAGTACTTC.

This clonotype was observed many times. The chain couples TRBV20-1 to TRBJ2-1; D not resolved. This CDR3 has 13 residues. V lost 3 bases and J lost 3, with 9 bases in between. Germline V gene lookup returns CDR1 DFQATT and CDR2 SNEGSKA (reference sequence). CDR3 amino acids: CSARVGLYNEQFF. The CDR3 DNA is TGCAGTGCTAGGGTGGGCCTCTACAATGAGCAGTTCTTC.

This rearrangement joins TRBV12-3 or TRBV12-4 to TRBJ2-2; TRBD1 agrees at 10 bases. The CDR3 totals 17 residues. V dropped 1 base and J dropped 4; count of bases not matched to a gene: 6. Written as DNA, the CDR3 is TGTGCCAGCAGTTTAGGGCAAAGGGACAGGGGCACCGGGGAGCTGTTTTTT. It specifies CASSLGQRDRGTGELFF.

Sample share makes this clonotype large. The V gene is TRBV6-5, the J gene TRBJ1-1, with 8 bases fitting TRBD1. Losses at the gene ends were 0 bases for V and 5 bases for J; bases not matched to a gene: 20. The CDR3 has 20 amino acids. The germline V gene encodes CDR1 MNHEY and CDR2 SVGAGI. CDR3 sequence (DNA): TGTGCCAGCAGTTACTCGAGTCCCCCATGGACAGGGTCCCCGTGGACTGAAGCTTTCTTT. It codes for CASSYSSPPWTGSPWTEAFF.

This clonotype was seen only a few times. The J gene is TRBJ2-7, the V gene TRBV5-5; possibly TRBD1 for D (5 bases). Trimming shortened V by 0 bases and J by 5 bases, and 24 bases separated the two germline ends. The CDR3 contains 18 residues. Germline values: CDR1 SGHKS, CDR2 YYEKEE (reference sequence). The chain's CDR3 is CASSLAGPRQGTAHEQYF. The CDR3 DNA follows: TGTGCCAGCAGCTTGGCCGGACCGAGGCAGGGCACCGCCCACGAGCAGTACTTC.

The V call is TRBV5-1, the J call TRBJ1-2; D remains ambiguous. V shed 4 bases and J shed 1 base, with 5 bases lying between them. Germline V lookup: CDR1 SGHRS, CDR2 YFSETQ. The length of the CDR3 is 12 residues. The CDR3 nucleotides read TGCGCCAGCAGCCAGGATAACTATGGCTACACCTTC. This sequence encodes CASSQDNYGYTF.

The rearrangement links TRBV28 to TRBJ2-1, with D uncertain. Germline V lookup: CDR1 MDHEN, CDR2 SYDVKM. V was cut by 3 bases and J by 4 bases, with 1 base left in between. This CDR3 contains 11 residues. CDR3 DNA sequence: TGTGCCAGCAGTTTGTACAATGAGCAGTTCTTC. Protein: CASSLYNEQFF.

This clonotype appeared a few times. This chain links TRBV5-1 with TRBJ2-7; TRBD2 agrees at 12 bases. Trimming removed 0 bases from V and 7 bases from J; junction bases left unmatched: 5. The CDR3 extends over 15 amino acids. Germline V gene lookup returns CDR1 SGHRS and CDR2 YFSETQ. The CDR3, as DNA: TGCGCCAGCAGCTTGGGACTAGCGGGAGTAAGGGAGCAGTACTTC. Its translation: CASSLGLAGVREQYF.

This clonotype was recorded at least ten times. The chain is built from TRBV6-4 and TRBJ2-3; D is perhaps TRBD2 (6 bases). The CDR3 is made up of 15 amino acids. The V end lost 5 bases, the J end lost 3 bases, and 15 bases lay between the germline ends. The germline CDR1 and CDR2 sequences are MRHNA and SNTAGT. For the CDR3, the DNA is TGTGCCAGCAGTCGCGGGGAGCGGGCGACAGATACGCAGTATTTT. Its translation: CASSRGERATDTQYF.

The chain is built from TRBV7-2 and TRBJ2-3; 11 positions match TRBD2. The length of the CDR3 is 18 residues. Losses at the gene ends were 1 base for V and 3 bases for J; bases not matched to a gene: 9. The germline V gene has CDR1 SGHTA and CDR2 FQGNSA. The DNA of the CDR3 is TGTGCCAGCAGCTTAGACTTCGCTAGCGGGGGGCTAACAGATACGCAGTATTTT. Protein sequence: CASSLDFASGGLTDTQYF.

This chain joins TRBV7-9 and TRBJ1-2; perhaps TRBD1 as D (5 bases). There are 12 residues in the CDR3. Trimming removed 1 base at V and 7 bases at J, with 7 bases between. Germline CDR1 reads SEHNR; CDR2 reads FQNEAQ (reference sequence). The CDR3 bases are TGTGCCAGCAGCTTAGAGGGGACTGGCTACACCTTC. Amino acid sequence: CASSLEGTGYTF.

V and J are TRBV11-1 and TRBJ2-3; 8 bases agree with TRBD1. The length of the CDR3 is 13 residues. The V and J ends lost 5 bases and 3 bases, in that order; junction bases with no gene match: 1. Germline CDR1 is SGHAT and CDR2 is FQDESV (reference sequence). The DNA for the CDR3 is TGTGCCAGCAGCGACAGGGGAACAGATACGCAGTATTTT. This codes for CASSDRGTDTQYF.

The V and J genes are TRBV3-1 and TRBJ2-2; D is undetermined. The V and J ends lost 7 bases and 2 bases respectively, with 8 bases between them. This CDR3 is built from 13 residues. Germline loops: CDR1 LGHDT, CDR2 YNNKEL (reference sequence). The CDR3 region is CASTYDNTGELFF. The CDR3 DNA is TGTGCCAGCACCTATGATAACACCGGGGAGCTGTTTTTT. The variable domain in full, with the rest retrieved from reference TRBV3-1 and TRBJ2-2, is DTAVSQTPKYLVTQMGNDKSIKCEQNLGHDTMYWYKQDSKKFLKIMFSYNNKELIINETVPNRFSPKSPDKAHLNLHINSLELGDSAVYFCASTYDNTGELFFGEGSRLTVL.

The V and J genes are TRBV7-6 and TRBJ2-1, with a weak D call TRBD1 (6 bases). CDR1 is SGHVS and CDR2 is FNYEAQ in the germline V gene. V was pared by 4 bases and J by 0 bases, with 13 bases between. The CDR3 is 16 residues long. Written as DNA, the CDR3 is TGTGCCAGCAGCTCCCCGACAGGTTCCTCCTACAATGAGCAGTTCTTC. Its protein is CASSSPTGSSYNEQFF.

This clonotype is categorized as medium-sized. The chain recombines TRBV9 with TRBJ2-3; tentatively, D is TRBD1 (5 bases). The CDR3 is 15 residues long. From germline, CDR1 is SGDLS and CDR2 YYNGEE. The V and J ends lost 0 bases and 5 bases respectively, with 13 bases between them. DNA of the CDR3: TGTGCCAGCAGCGTAGACGGCAGGGTAGGAGATACGCAGTATTTT. Its translation: CASSVDGRVGDTQYF.

The rearrangement joins TRBV24-1 to TRBJ1-5; 7 bases map to TRBD1. Germline V gene sequence: CDR1 KGHDR, CDR2 SFDVKD. The CDR3 covers 14 residues. Trimming cost V 3 bases and J 5 bases; bases outside gene matches: 3. CDR3 amino acids: CATSDRQGYQPQHF. Written as DNA, the CDR3 is TGTGCCACCAGTGATCGACAGGGCTATCAGCCCCAGCATTTT.

Judged by abundance, this clonotype is medium-sized. This CDR3 reads CASSLSPLSEQYF. In DNA, the CDR3 is TGTGCCAGCAGCCTCTCCCCCCTCTCCGAGCAGTACTTC. The rearrangement joins TRBV11-3 to TRBJ2-7; the D is unclear. The V gene's germline CDR1 is SGHNT and CDR2 YENEEA. V was cut by 5 bases and J by 6 bases, with 14 bases left in between. This CDR3 has 13 amino acids.